What follows are 27 T cell receptor beta chains derived from one specimen sequenced in a study of cytomegalovirus exposure and HLA in healthy donors. In the PCR, 60 Vbeta and 13 Jbeta primers were used. Generated by immunoSEQ multiplex PCR, the TCRdb table keeps only in-frame clones and is missing some. The data contain 100,000 to 150,000 clones, 70% to 85% of them singletons. The sequencing input was PBMCs. The source of these receptors is a male donor in good health and CMV-seropositive.

This chain uses TRBV10-3 with TRBJ2-2; D is possibly TRBD2 (7 bases). CDR1 is ENHRY and CDR2 is SYGVKD in the germline V gene. The germline V and J ends were trimmed by 10 bases and 2 bases, with 17 bases remaining between them. This CDR3 has 15 amino acids. CDR3 DNA: TGTGCCACCATTGGGGGGGCCTATAACACCGGGGAGCTGTTTTTT. It translates to CATIGGAYNTGELFF.

The chain has TRBV2 and TRBJ2-5; 7 positions agree with TRBD2. The V gene's germline CDR1 is SNHLY and CDR2 FYNNEI. The CDR3 loop spans 12 amino acids. With 6 bases clipped from V and 5 bases from J, the junction kept 3 bases outside the gene matches. In DNA form, the CDR3 reads TGTGCCAGCAGGATGGGAGGGGAGACCCAGTACTTC. It yields the protein CASRMGGETQYF.

The chain joins TRBV5-5 to TRBJ2-2; D remains ambiguous. With 6 bases removed from V and 0 bases from J, the gap between germline ends came to 21 bases. CDR1 SGHKS and CDR2 YYEKEE come from the germline V gene (reference sequence). CDR3 length equals 18 residues. CDR3 sequence (DNA): TGTGCCAGCATCAATCCCGCCTCTGTGGGCGCGAACACCGGGGAGCTGTTTTTT. This gives the protein CASINPASVGANTGELFF. The variable domain in full, completed from reference TRBV5-5 and TRBJ2-2, reads DAGVTQSPTHLIKTRGQQVTLRCSPISGHKSVSWYQQVLGQGPQFIFQYYEKEERGRGNFPDRFSARQFPNYSSELNVNALLLGDSALYLCASINPASVGANTGELFFGEGSRLTVL.

The V gene is TRBV28, the J gene TRBJ1-4; 11 bases line up with TRBD1. The CDR3 has 14 amino acids. V shed 6 bases, J shed 6 bases, and the junction held 3 bases outside the gene matches. Germline V gene sequence: CDR1 MDHEN, CDR2 SYDVKM. The CDR3 sequence is CASRRTGGDEKLFF. CDR3 DNA: TGTGCCAGCAGGCGGACAGGGGGCGATGAAAAACTGTTTTTT.

The chain has TRBV28 and TRBJ1-5; D unresolved. Germline lookup yields CDR1 MDHEN and CDR2 SYDVKM. The germline V and J ends were trimmed by 2 bases and 3 bases, with 8 bases remaining between them. There are 14 residues in the CDR3. For the CDR3, the DNA is TGTGCCAGCAGTTTAAGGCGGCTCAATCAGCCCCAGCATTTT. As protein: CASSLRRLNQPQHF.

CDR3 DNA: TGTGCCAGCAGCATCGTGGGGTTCGTAGGGGACTCCTACGAGCAGTACTTC. Its translation: CASSIVGFVGDSYEQYF. The V and J genes are TRBV7-8 and TRBJ2-7; maybe TRBD1 (5 bases). V lost 5 bases and J 0 bases, leaving 20 bases between the germline ends. CDR3 size: 17 residues. Germline CDR1 is SGHVS and CDR2 is FQNEAQ.

V gene TRBV19 combines with J gene TRBJ2-1; possible D gene TRBD1, 6 bases. Germline CDR1 and CDR2: LNHDA and SQIVND (reference sequence). Trimming removed 10 bases at V and 14 bases at J, with 18 bases between. This CDR3 region has 11 residues. The CDR3 spells CATGLYSGEFF. The CDR3 nucleotides read TGTGCCACCGGACTCTACTCAGGGGAGTTCTTC.

V gene TRBV28 combines with J gene TRBJ2-7; 9 nucleotides line up with TRBD1. V lost 5 bases, J lost 5 bases, and 10 bases stayed unmatched. The germline V gene encodes CDR1 MDHEN and CDR2 SYDVKM. The CDR3 consists of 15 residues. The CDR3 DNA follows: TGTGCCAGCAGTCCCCTGCTCGGGACAGGGAACGAGCAGTACTTC. Translated, it gives CASSPLLGTGNEQYF.

The J gene is TRBJ1-2, the V gene TRBV9, with TRBD1 matching over 10 bases. This CDR3 spans 16 amino acids. The germline gives CDR1 SGDLS, CDR2 YYNGEE. Germline trimming cut 4 bases from V and 2 bases from J; bases unmatched to any gene: 8. The CDR3: CASSPLSGQGNYGYTF. CDR3 sequence (DNA): TGTGCCAGCAGCCCCTTATCGGGACAGGGGAACTATGGCTACACCTTC. Drawing the rest from reference TRBV9 and TRBJ1-2, the complete variable domain is DSGVTQTPKHLITATGQRVTLRCSPRSGDLSVYWYQQSLDQGLQFLIQYYNGEERAKGNILERFSAQQFPDLHSELNLSSLELGDSALYFCASSPLSGQGNYGYTFGSGTRLTVV.

The rearrangement links TRBV6-5 to TRBJ1-1; D call uncertain. Trimming stripped 2 bases from V and 2 bases from J, with 12 bases between. The CDR3 loop spans 15 amino acids. Germline V gene sequence: CDR1 MNHEY, CDR2 SVGAGI. The CDR3 reads CASSYQSGINTEAFF. The CDR3 DNA follows: TGTGCCAGCAGTTACCAGTCGGGGATCAACACTGAAGCTTTCTTT.

A few counts support this clone. The genes are TRBV11-3 and TRBJ1-6, with 8 bases lining up with TRBD1. This CDR3 is built from 15 residues. After removal of 5 bases from V and 7 bases from J, the junction contained 7 bases not matched to a gene. Germline CDR1 and CDR2: SGHNT and YENEEA. CDR3 sequence: CASSGGTGQNSPLHF. The CDR3 DNA reads as TGTGCCAGCAGCGGAGGGACAGGCCAAAATTCACCCCTCCACTTT.

This rearrangement joins TRBV5-4 to TRBJ1-3; D is uncertain. From germline, CDR1 is SGHNT and CDR2 YYREEE (reference sequence). V shed 4 bases and J shed 3 bases, with 14 bases lying between them. CDR3 length: 15 residues. In nucleotides, the CDR3 is TGTGCCAGCAGCCCTACGCCAGGAGGTGGAAACACCATATATTTT. Translating gives CASSPTPGGGNTIYF.

V usage is TRBV4-1 and J usage is TRBJ2-1; D is unresolved. Germline V gene data show CDR1 as MGHRA and CDR2 as YSYEKL. This CDR3 has 17 residues. Deletions cut 0 bases from V and 2 bases from J, with 14 bases between. The CDR3 DNA is TGCGCCAGCAGCCAAGATCTTAACCCGCGAGCCTACAATGAGCAGTTCTTC. Encoded protein: CASSQDLNPRAYNEQFF.

The chain uses TRBV27 and TRBJ2-1, with a tentative D call TRBD1 (8 bases). Trimming shortened V by 5 bases and J by 11 bases, and 19 bases separated the two germline ends. The CDR3 loop spans 14 amino acids. Germline V gene sequence: CDR1 MNHEY, CDR2 SMNVEV (reference sequence). CDR3: CASSPQGGLRQQFF. CDR3 nucleotides: TGTGCCAGCAGTCCACAGGGGGGGCTCCGTCAGCAGTTCTTC.

Remarks on this clone: A junction boundary mismatches the germline segment, possibly from a read error. The J gene is TRBJ2-6, the V gene TRBV6-1; 8 bases line up with TRBD1. Germline V gene data show CDR1 as MNHNS and CDR2 as SASEGT. The CDR3 runs 17 residues. The CDR3 DNA sequence: TGTGCCAGCAGTGCCCGACAGGGGACCTCTGGGGCCAACGGCCTGACTTTC. Its translation: CASSARQGTSGANGLTF.

This clone was counted a few times. V usage is TRBV14 and J usage is TRBJ1-1; D remains unclear. V was shortened by 3 bases and J by 6 bases, with 8 bases between the two germline ends. The length of the CDR3 is 12 residues. Germline CDR1 and CDR2: SGHDN and FVKESK. The CDR3 here is CASSHNSAEAFF. The CDR3 DNA is TGTGCCAGCAGCCATAATAGTGCTGAAGCTTTCTTT.

The chain combines TRBV9 with TRBJ2-1; 13 bases match TRBD2. The CDR3 is 16 amino acids. CDR1 and CDR2 from the germline V gene are SGDLS and YYNGEE. V shed 1 base and J 4 bases; nucleotides not matched to a gene: 2. The CDR3 loop is CASSVKGLAGYNEQFF. The CDR3, as DNA: TGTGCCAGCAGCGTAAAGGGACTAGCGGGGTACAATGAGCAGTTCTTC.

V gene TRBV4-2 combines with J gene TRBJ2-7, with D perhaps matching TRBD1 (5 bases). V shed 0 bases and J shed 2 bases, with 8 bases lying between them. The CDR3 extends over 14 amino acids. Germline loops: CDR1 LGHNA, CDR2 YNFKEQ. The CDR3 loop reads CASSQDRGAYEQYF. CDR3 nucleotide sequence: TGTGCCAGCAGCCAAGATAGGGGCGCCTACGAGCAGTACTTC.

The chain couples TRBV27 to TRBJ2-5; 8 bases are a match to TRBD1. The CDR3 has 15 residues. The junction had 5 bases not matched to a gene; V was cut back by 3 bases and J by 2 bases. The germline V gene encodes CDR1 MNHEY and CDR2 SMNVEV (reference sequence). The CDR3 is CASSLGTGHQETQYF. The CDR3 nucleotides are TGTGCCAGCAGTTTGGGGACAGGTCATCAAGAGACCCAGTACTTC.

The V gene is TRBV28, the J gene TRBJ2-2; 7 positions match TRBD2. With 3 bases clipped from V and 6 bases from J, the junction kept 4 bases outside the gene matches. The length of the CDR3 is 14 residues. Germline assignment: CDR1 MDHEN and CDR2 SYDVKM. CDR3 coding DNA: TGTGCCAGCAGTTTTCCAGGGAGGGCCGGGGAGCTGTTTTTT. Translated, it gives CASSFPGRAGELFF.

This chain joins TRBV20-1 and TRBJ2-2; no firm D call. Germline loops: CDR1 DFQATT, CDR2 SNEGSKA (reference sequence). The length of the CDR3 is 11 residues. V was shortened by 5 bases and J by 4 bases, with 5 bases between the two germline ends. CDR3 in DNA: TGCAGTGCTTTCCTCACCGGGGAGCTGTTTTTT. This codes for CSAFLTGELFF.

The V and J genes are TRBV5-1 and TRBJ1-4; 7 bases line up with TRBD1. Germline CDR1 and CDR2: SGHRS and YFSETQ. Trimming at V came to 4 bases and at J to 0 bases, leaving 9 bases not matched to a gene. The CDR3 has 17 residues. The CDR3 loop reads CASSLGTALATNEKLFF. The CDR3 DNA reads as TGCGCCAGCAGCCTCGGGACAGCCCTTGCAACTAATGAAAAACTGTTTTTT.

The rearrangement links TRBV28 to TRBJ2-7, with 7 nucleotides matching TRBD1. V was clipped by 5 bases and J by 9 bases; unmatched bases: 13. Looked up from germline, CDR1 is MDHEN and CDR2 is SYDVKM. The CDR3 totals 14 residues. The CDR3 nucleotides read TGTGCCAGCAGTCCCCTCCGACAGGGTCCCGCGCAGTACTTC. This encodes CASSPLRQGPAQYF.

This chain uses TRBV5-1 with TRBJ1-1; D possibly corresponds to TRBD1 (6 bases). The CDR3 has 13 residues. Germline CDR1 SGHRS, CDR2 YFSETQ. Trimming removed 6 bases from V and 6 bases from J, with 15 bases in between. DNA of the CDR3: TGCGCCAGCATGGAGGGGGGGGCGTCTGAAGCTTTCTTT. As protein: CASMEGGASEAFF.

This clone was seen only once. The V and J genes are TRBV29-1 and TRBJ2-1; 10 bases agree with TRBD2. Germline V gene data show CDR1 as SQVTM and CDR2 as ANQGSEA. The ends lost 6 bases at V and 4 bases at J; junction bases unmatched: 9. The CDR3 contains 15 residues. As DNA, the CDR3 is TGCAGCGTCCTCGGGACTAGCGACCGATACAATGAGCAGTTCTTC. This sequence encodes CSVLGTSDRYNEQFF.

The gene calls are TRBV5-1 and TRBJ2-5, with TRBD2 matching 7 bases. The J segment lost 5 bases and the V segment lost 1 base, leaving 2 bases of the junction unmatched. CDR1 SGHRS and CDR2 YFSETQ come from the germline V gene. There are 13 residues in the CDR3. The CDR3 reads CASSLRSGETQYF. Here the CDR3 DNA reads TGCGCCAGCAGCTTGCGTAGCGGGGAGACCCAGTACTTC.

This chain uses TRBV12-5 with TRBJ2-5, with 8 bases identical to TRBD1. Germline V gene lookup returns CDR1 LGHNT and CDR2 FRNRAP. The V and J ends lost 7 bases and 3 bases, in that order; junction bases with no gene match: 4. The CDR3 length is 13 residues. The CDR3 DNA is TGTGCTAGTGCCCCGACAGGGGAAGAGACCCAGTACTTC. Protein sequence: CASAPTGEETQYF.